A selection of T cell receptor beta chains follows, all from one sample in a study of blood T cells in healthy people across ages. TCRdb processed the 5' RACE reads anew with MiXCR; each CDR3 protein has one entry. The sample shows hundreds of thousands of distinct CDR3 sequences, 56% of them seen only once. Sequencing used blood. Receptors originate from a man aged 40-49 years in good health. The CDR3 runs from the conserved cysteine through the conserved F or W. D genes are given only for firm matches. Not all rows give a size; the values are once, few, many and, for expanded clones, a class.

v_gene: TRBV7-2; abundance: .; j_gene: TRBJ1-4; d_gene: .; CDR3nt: TGTGCCAGCAGATCCGGACACGGAGCACATGAAAAACTGTTTTTT; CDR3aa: CASRSGHGAHEKLFF
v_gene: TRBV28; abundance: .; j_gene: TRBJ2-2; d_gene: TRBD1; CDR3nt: TGTGCCAGCAGTTTAACAGGGGGTGCGGACACCGGGGAGCTGTTTTTT; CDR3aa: CASSLTGGADTGELFF
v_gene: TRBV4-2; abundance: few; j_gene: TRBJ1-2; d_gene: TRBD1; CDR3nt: TGTGCCAGCAGCCAAGGGGAGAACAGGGGGAACTATGGCTACACCTTC; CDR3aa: CASSQGENRGNYGYTF
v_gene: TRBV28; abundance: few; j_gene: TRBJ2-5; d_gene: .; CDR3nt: TGTGCCAGCAGTCCGAACACGCTTCTGGGGAGCCCTTCCATCCAGTACTTC; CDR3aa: CASSPNTLLGSPSIQYF
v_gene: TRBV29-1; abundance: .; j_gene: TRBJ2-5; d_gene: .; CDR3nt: TGCAGCGTTGAAGATCGGGGAGACTGGGACGGGATCCAAGAGACCCAGTACTTC; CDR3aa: CSVEDRGDWDGIQETQYF
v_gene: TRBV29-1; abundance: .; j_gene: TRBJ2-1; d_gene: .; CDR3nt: TGCAGCGTGACTCGAGACAATGAGCAGTTCTTC; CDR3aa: CSVTRDNEQFF
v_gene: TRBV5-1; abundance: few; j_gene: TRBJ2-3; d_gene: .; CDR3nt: TGCGCCAGCAGCCACACGAGGGTTCTCACAGATACGCAGTATTTT; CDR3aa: CASSHTRVLTDTQYF
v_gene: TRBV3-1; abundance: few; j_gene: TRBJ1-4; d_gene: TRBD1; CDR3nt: TGTGCCAGCAGCCATCAGGGGGCCGGTGAAAAACTGTTTTTT; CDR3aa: CASSHQGAGEKLFF
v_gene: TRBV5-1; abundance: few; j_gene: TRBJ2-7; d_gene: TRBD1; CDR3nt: TGCGCCAGCAGCTCCGCGGGGGACAGGGTAACCTACGAGCAGTACTTC; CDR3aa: CASSSAGDRVTYEQYF
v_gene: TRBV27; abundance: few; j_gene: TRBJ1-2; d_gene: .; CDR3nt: TGTGCCAGCAGTTTGGAGGGGTCCTATGGCTACACCTTC; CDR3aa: CASSLEGSYGYTF
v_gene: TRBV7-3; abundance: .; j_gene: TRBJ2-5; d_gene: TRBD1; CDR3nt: TGTGCCAGCAGCCCCAGACAGGGGGCATGGGAGACCCAGTACTTC; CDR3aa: CASSPRQGAWETQYF
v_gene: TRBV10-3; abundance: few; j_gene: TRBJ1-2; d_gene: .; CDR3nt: TGTGCCATCAGTGAGTCGCCCGAGTGGTATGGCTACACCTTC; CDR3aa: CAISESPEWYGYTF
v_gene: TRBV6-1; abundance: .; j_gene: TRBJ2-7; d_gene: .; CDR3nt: TGTGCCAGCACGATGGGGAGGTCAGTGAGGGAGCAGTACTTC; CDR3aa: CASTMGRSVREQYF